This T cell receptor (beta chain) was sequenced for a study of T cell changes during pregnancy in multiple sclerosis. The germline CDR1 and CDR2 sequences are SGHTA and FQGTGA. The junction had 1 base not matched to a gene; V was cut back by 4 bases and J by 0 bases. The CDR3 sequence is 15 residues long. The method was immunoSEQ multiplex PCR; TCRdb's version includes in-frame clones alone and lacks a portion of them. In the table there are tens of thousands of clones, less than 95% of which are singletons. V gene TRBV7-3 combines with J gene TRBJ2-1, with 9 bases lining up with TRBD1. This receptor was taken from a female donor in good health, enrolled as a control in a pregnancy study. Source: peripheral blood, taken after pregnancy. CDR3 residues: CASSSDRGSYNEQFF. CDR3 nucleotides: TGTGCCAGCAGCTCGGACAGGGGCTCCTACAATGAGCAGTTCTTC.